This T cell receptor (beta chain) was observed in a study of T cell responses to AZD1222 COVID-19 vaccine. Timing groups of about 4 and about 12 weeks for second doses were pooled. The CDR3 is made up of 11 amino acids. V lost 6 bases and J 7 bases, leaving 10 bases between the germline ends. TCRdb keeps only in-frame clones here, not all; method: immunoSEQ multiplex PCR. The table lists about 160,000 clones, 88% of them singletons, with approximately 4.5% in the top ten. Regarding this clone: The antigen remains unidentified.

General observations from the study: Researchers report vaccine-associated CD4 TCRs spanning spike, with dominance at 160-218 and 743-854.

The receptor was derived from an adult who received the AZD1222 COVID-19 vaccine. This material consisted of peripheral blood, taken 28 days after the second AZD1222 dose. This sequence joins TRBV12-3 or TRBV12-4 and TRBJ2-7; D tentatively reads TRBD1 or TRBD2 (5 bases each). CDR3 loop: CASRSRGEQYF. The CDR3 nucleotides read TGTGCCAGCAGATCGAGGGGAGAGCAGTACTTC.